Sequencing of this TCR beta chain was carried out in a study of PD-L1 blockade in urothelial cancer. This table comes from immunoSEQ multiplex PCR, and its TCRdb copy is limited to in-frame clones, with some not included. The sample contains tens of thousands of clones, under 95% of which appear only once. As for time point: peripheral blood 6 weeks after treatment start. This CDR3 spans 15 amino acids. V was clipped by 8 bases and J by 2 bases; unmatched bases: 7. Germline CDR1 SGHAT, CDR2 FQNNGV. Sequencing was performed on PBMCs, taken around atezolizumab (anti-PD-L1) treatment. The receptor was isolated from a man between 65 and 80 years old with urothelial cancer. The chain links TRBV11-2 to TRBJ2-7; 12 nucleotides match TRBD2. CDR3 loop: CASGDGLAGTYEQYF. CDR3 sequence (DNA): TGTGCCAGCGGCGACGGACTAGCGGGAACCTACGAGCAGTACTTC.